One and the same sample provided the 30 T cell receptor beta chains below, sequenced in a study of cytomegalovirus exposure and HLA in healthy donors. With 60 Vbeta and 13 Jbeta primers, the PCR was carried out. The assay was immunoSEQ multiplex PCR, and TCRdb's table has in-frame clones only and misses some. The profile shows about 120,000 clones, more than 75% of them singletons. Material for sequencing was PBMCs. Receptor source: a female donor in good health and CMV-seronegative.

This clone was counted only a few times. The rearrangement joins TRBV7-2 to TRBJ2-7, with a tentative D call TRBD1 (7 bases). This CDR3 has 15 residues. In germline, CDR1 is SGHTA, CDR2 FQGNSA. V gave up 5 bases and J gave up 0 bases, with 14 bases separating them. The CDR3 sequence is CASSPGGQYSYEQYF. DNA of the CDR3: TGTGCCAGCAGCCCCGGGGGACAGTACTCCTACGAGCAGTACTTC.

This clone appeared a few times. The gene calls are TRBV7-8 and TRBJ2-7; the D gene is possibly TRBD1 (5 bases). Trimming pared 4 bases from V and 2 bases from J, leaving 12 bases between. Germline lookup yields CDR1 SGHVS and CDR2 FQNEAQ. CDR3 length: 14 amino acids. The CDR3 coding sequence is TGTGCCAGCAGCTCGTCGACAGCTACCTACGAGCAGTACTTC. It translates to CASSSSTATYEQYF.

The chain links TRBV5-1 to TRBJ2-7, with 9 nucleotides matching TRBD1. V lost 4 bases to trimming and J lost 5 bases; unmatched junction nucleotides: 1. Per the germline V gene, CDR1 is SGHRS and CDR2 is YFSETQ. There are 12 residues in the CDR3. This CDR3 reads CASSRDRDEQYF. CDR3 DNA sequence: TGCGCCAGCAGCCGGGACAGGGACGAGCAGTACTTC.

This rearrangement joins TRBV29-1 to TRBJ1-5; D perhaps matches TRBD1 (5 bases). V was cut by 4 bases and J by 4 bases, with 11 bases left in between. Germline assignment: CDR1 SQVTM and CDR2 ANQGSEA. The CDR3 is made up of 13 amino acids. CDR3 DNA sequence: TGCAGCGTTGGACAGCACCTTAATCAGCCCCAGCATTTT. This codes for CSVGQHLNQPQHF.

The chain recombines TRBV27 with TRBJ2-7; possible D gene TRBD2, 6 bases. Germline V lookup: CDR1 MNHEY, CDR2 SMNVEV (reference sequence). Trimming shortened V by 5 bases and J by 3 bases, and 11 bases separated the two germline ends. The CDR3 loop spans 13 amino acids. CDR3 in DNA: TGTGCCAGCAGTCTCGGGACTCTCTACGAGCAGTACTTC. Translation: CASSLGTLYEQYF.

The rearrangement joins TRBV11-2 to TRBJ1-3; D is undetermined. The CDR3 covers 17 residues. Trimming left V 1 base short and J 2 bases short, with 15 bases between. From germline, CDR1 is SGHAT and CDR2 FQNNGV. CDR3 amino acids: CASSLGYRAAPGNTIYF. CDR3 coding DNA: TGTGCCAGCAGCTTAGGTTACCGCGCCGCGCCTGGAAACACCATATATTTT.

CDR3 nucleotide sequence: TGTGCCATCAGAGATCCTACAGGGGGTTGGGAGACCCAGTACTTC. Its protein is CAIRDPTGGWETQYF. This sequence joins TRBV10-3 and TRBJ2-5, with 8 bases identical to TRBD1. The CDR3 totals 15 residues. Germline V lookup: CDR1 ENHRY, CDR2 SYGVKD. V gave up 6 bases and J gave up 5 bases; unmatched junction bases: 11.

This clone was counted once. The genes are TRBV7-9 and TRBJ2-7; D is perhaps TRBD2 (5 bases). The CDR3 spans 13 residues. Germline V gene sequence: CDR1 SEHNR, CDR2 FQNEAQ (reference sequence). Trimming shortened V by 0 bases and J by 7 bases, and 10 bases separated the two germline ends. CDR3 sequence reads: CASSLAGEGEQYF. As DNA, the CDR3 is TGTGCCAGCAGCTTAGCGGGTGAGGGAGAGCAGTACTTC.

In this sample, this clone turned up a few times. The chain is built from TRBV2 and TRBJ1-2, with 7 bases identical to TRBD1. V gave up 7 bases and J gave up 4 bases; unmatched junction bases: 12. The germline gives CDR1 SNHLY, CDR2 FYNNEI. The CDR3 spans 15 residues. The CDR3 reads CASKATGSLLYGYTF. CDR3 nucleotide sequence: TGTGCCAGCAAGGCGACAGGGTCCCTACTCTATGGCTACACCTTC.

The V gene is TRBV14, the J gene TRBJ2-3; D might be TRBD2 (6 bases). The CDR3 contains 18 residues. Trimming pared 4 bases from V and 0 bases from J, leaving 20 bases between. Germline CDR1 SGHDN, CDR2 FVKESK. The CDR3 loop is CASSPWFGGGRSTDTQYF. The CDR3 DNA sequence: TGTGCCAGCAGCCCTTGGTTCGGGGGAGGCCGTAGCACAGATACGCAGTATTTT.

This chain uses TRBV5-1 with TRBJ2-3; TRBD2 agrees at 15 bases. Germline V gene sequence: CDR1 SGHRS, CDR2 YFSETQ. CDR3 length: 17 amino acids. The V gene end was trimmed by 3 bases and the J gene end by 4 bases; junction bases not matched to a gene: 6. CDR3 in DNA: TGCGCCAGCAGCTGGGGGACTAGCGGGAGGATGGCAGATACGCAGTATTTT. Protein: CASSWGTSGRMADTQYF.

This chain connects TRBV7-2 to TRBJ2-7; TRBD2 matches 7 bases. CDR1 is SGHTA, CDR2 FQGNSA, per germline. Trimming took 6 bases from V and 3 from J; bases not matched to a gene: 5. CDR3 size: 13 residues. CDR3 DNA sequence: TGTGCCAGCAGGGACGGGGGGAGCTACGAGCAGTACTTC. Translated, it gives CASRDGGSYEQYF. The full variable domain, rest sourced from reference TRBV7-2 and TRBJ2-7, is GAGVSQSPSNKVTEKGKDVELRCDPISGHTALYWYRQSLGQGLEFLIYFQGNSAPDKSGLPSDRFSAERTGGSVSTLTIQRTQQEDSAVYLCASRDGGSYEQYFGPGTRLTVT.

A single count supports this clone. This chain joins TRBV2 and TRBJ2-3; 9 bases align to TRBD2. Germline V gives CDR1 SNHLY, CDR2 FYNNEI. J was trimmed by 4 bases and V by 6 bases; bases with no gene match: 11. The CDR3 runs to 16 residues. The CDR3 DNA reads as TGTGCCAGCAGCAGGCGGGAGGGCGATATATCAGATACGCAGTATTTT. As protein: CASSRREGDISDTQYF. The full variable domain, with the rest looked up from reference TRBV2 and TRBJ2-3, is EPEVTQTPSHQVTQMGQEVILRCVPISNHLYFYWYRQILGQKVEFLVSFYNNEISEKSEIFDDQFSVERPDGSNFTLKIRSTKLEDSAMYFCASSRREGDISDTQYFGPGTRLTVL.

The V and J genes are TRBV9 and TRBJ2-1; possible D gene TRBD1, 6 bases. Trimming pared 4 bases from V and 6 bases from J, leaving 17 bases between. Germline lookup yields CDR1 SGDLS and CDR2 YYNGEE. The CDR3 consists of 15 residues. CDR3 DNA sequence: TGTGCCAGCAGCCAGGGGCCGCCGACCGGCAATGAGCAGTTCTTC. This encodes CASSQGPPTGNEQFF. The full variable domain, rest sourced from reference TRBV9 and TRBJ2-1, is DSGVTQTPKHLITATGQRVTLRCSPRSGDLSVYWYQQSLDQGLQFLIQYYNGEERAKGNILERFSAQQFPDLHSELNLSSLELGDSALYFCASSQGPPTGNEQFFGPGTRLTVL.

The chain combines TRBV19 with TRBJ1-4; D uncertain. Between the trimmed V and J ends, which lost 5 bases and 0 bases, there was a span of 10 bases. The length of the CDR3 is 15 residues. Germline loops: CDR1 LNHDA, CDR2 SQIVND (reference sequence). CDR3 nucleotide sequence: TGTGCCAGTAGTCGCGGGTCCACAACTAATGAAAAACTGTTTTTT. As protein: CASSRGSTTNEKLFF.

The chain links TRBV7-9 to TRBJ2-4; 10 bases are shared with TRBD1. V dropped 7 bases and J dropped 1; count of bases not matched to a gene: 4. The CDR3 extends over 15 amino acids. Germline CDR1 SEHNR, CDR2 FQNEAQ (reference sequence). CDR3 amino acids: CASTRQGAAKNIQYF. The CDR3 DNA is TGTGCCAGCACCAGACAGGGGGCCGCCAAAAACATTCAGTACTTC.

The rearrangement links TRBV7-2 to TRBJ2-7; TRBD2 agrees at 7 bases. Germline CDR1 is SGHTA and CDR2 is FQGNSA. This CDR3 is 16 amino acids long. Unmatched junction bases numbered 13, after V lost 7 bases and J lost 1 base. The CDR3 spells CASTTKAGDRSYEQYF. The CDR3 DNA is TGTGCCAGCACCACCAAGGCGGGAGATAGGTCCTACGAGCAGTACTTC.

The chain has TRBV7-2 and TRBJ2-3; 15 bases match TRBD2. V lost 1 base, J lost 6 bases, and 8 bases stayed unmatched. This CDR3 contains 18 residues. Germline V gives CDR1 SGHTA, CDR2 FQGNSA. DNA of the CDR3: TGTGCCAGCAGCTTAGGGCCGTCCGGGACTAGCGGGAGGGATACGCAGTATTTT. Protein product: CASSLGPSGTSGRDTQYF.

The chain couples TRBV16 to TRBJ1-1, with TRBD1 matching 7 bases. In germline, CDR1 is KGHSY, CDR2 FQNENV. The ends lost 4 bases at V and 3 bases at J; junction bases unmatched: 8. The CDR3 is made up of 15 amino acids. This chain's CDR3 is CASSPPGTGDTEAFF. The CDR3 coding sequence is TGTGCCAGCAGCCCCCCAGGAACAGGGGACACTGAAGCTTTCTTT.

CDR3 DNA sequence: TGTGCCAGCTCGCGGGGACAGGGGGCGCTTAATGAGCAGTTCTTC. It yields the protein CASSRGQGALNEQFF. The chain links TRBV18 to TRBJ2-1; 12 nucleotides align to TRBD1. J lost 7 bases, V lost 6 bases, and 7 bases had no gene match. CDR1 KGHSH and CDR2 LQKENI come from the germline V gene. The CDR3 is 15 residues long.

This rearrangement joins TRBV28 to TRBJ2-1; 11 bases are shared with TRBD1. With V trimmed by 5 bases and J by 0 bases, 12 bases remained unmatched. Germline V gives CDR1 MDHEN, CDR2 SYDVKM. This CDR3 spans 19 amino acids. CDR3 in amino acids: CASSLGQGARVPSYNEQFF. The DNA of the CDR3 is TGTGCCAGCAGTCTCGGACAGGGGGCTCGGGTACCCTCCTACAATGAGCAGTTCTTC.

This chain connects TRBV19 to TRBJ2-3; D uncertain. The CDR3 spans 12 residues. CDR1 and CDR2 (germline): LNHDA, SQIVND (reference sequence). V was trimmed by 4 bases and J by 6 bases, leaving 8 bases between them. The CDR3 region is CASSSPYDTQYF. CDR3 nucleotides: TGTGCCAGTAGTAGCCCCTATGATACGCAGTATTTT.

This clone turned up a few times. The CDR3 bases are TGTGCCAGCAGCCGCGGGGCGAGACTAGCGGACACAGATACGCAGTATTTT. Its translation is CASSRGARLADTDTQYF. This sequence joins TRBV11-3 and TRBJ2-3; 9 bases align to TRBD2. With 5 bases clipped from V and 2 bases from J, the junction kept 11 bases outside the gene matches. The CDR3 is made up of 17 amino acids. The V gene's germline CDR1 is SGHNT and CDR2 YENEEA.

The chain recombines TRBV4-1 with TRBJ2-3; 9 nucleotides align to TRBD2. The CDR3 loop spans 17 amino acids. Germline CDR1 reads MGHRA; CDR2 reads YSYEKL. With V trimmed by 5 bases and J by 2 bases, 11 bases remained unmatched. CDR3 amino acids: CASSRENGGRVTDTQYF. CDR3 in DNA: TGCGCCAGCAGCAGGGAAAATGGCGGGAGGGTCACAGATACGCAGTATTTT.

The chain links TRBV5-4 to TRBJ2-5; TRBD1 might be the D (6 bases). Per germline, CDR1 SGHNT and CDR2 YYREEE (reference sequence). CDR3 length: 14 residues. Trimming took off 0 bases at V and 3 bases at J, with 9 bases between the two ends. CDR3 protein: CASSLGGGKETQYF. The CDR3 nucleotides are TGTGCCAGCAGCTTGGGAGGGGGTAAAGAGACCCAGTACTTC.

The rearrangement joins TRBV9 to TRBJ1-1; 9 bases map to TRBD1. The CDR3 is 15 residues long. The germline gives CDR1 SGDLS, CDR2 YYNGEE. Germline trimming cut 3 bases from V and 5 bases from J; bases unmatched to any gene: 8. The CDR3 region has the DNA TGTGCCAGCAGCGCTACCGGGACAGGGAAAACTGAAGCTTTCTTT. Translation: CASSATGTGKTEAFF.

The chain couples TRBV27 to TRBJ2-7, with 9 bases identical to TRBD1. Losses at the gene ends were 11 bases for V and 1 base for J; bases not matched to a gene: 9. The CDR3 has 14 amino acids. The germline CDR1 and CDR2 sequences are MNHEY and SMNVEV (reference sequence). The CDR3 nucleotides are TGTGCCTCCATGACAGGGGGTCCATCCTACGAGCAGTACTTC. Its translation: CASMTGGPSYEQYF.

The V and J genes are TRBV30 and TRBJ1-5; possibly TRBD1 for D (5 bases). V gave up 0 bases and J gave up 4 bases, with 7 bases separating them. The CDR3 sequence is 13 residues long. Germline CDR1 GTSNPN, CDR2 SVGIG (reference sequence). CDR3 nucleotide sequence: TGTGCCTGGAGTGTAGGGGCGAATCAGCCCCAGCATTTT. This sequence encodes CAWSVGANQPQHF.

This clone was observed a handful of times. This rearrangement joins TRBV7-9 to TRBJ2-1; 8 bases are shared with TRBD1. Trimming took 4 bases from V and 7 from J; bases not matched to a gene: 3. The CDR3 runs 13 residues. In germline, CDR1 is SEHNR, CDR2 FQNEAQ (reference sequence). The CDR3 coding sequence is TGTGCCAGCAGCTCAACAGGGGGTAATGAGCAGTTCTTC. Translation gives CASSSTGGNEQFF.

This clone has a handful of counts. V is TRBV28 and J is TRBJ2-3; TRBD2 is a possible D gene (5 bases). Germline CDR1 is MDHEN and CDR2 is SYDVKM. The CDR3 runs to 15 residues. V shed 6 bases and J shed 4 bases, with 17 bases lying between them. CDR3 DNA: TGTGCCAGCAGGATGAGCGGTAAAACCGCAGATACGCAGTATTTT. Its translation: CASRMSGKTADTQYF.